This T cell receptor beta chain stems from a study of blood T cell repertoires in COVID-19. Turning to the study itself: T cells, B-cell-depleted T cells, or PBMCs supplied cDNA or gDNA.

Study processing details: Estimation of nucleated cell counts relied on the amplification of reference gene primers. Produced via immunoSEQ multiplex PCR; TCRdb's table is partial and in-frame only. V and J calls and clone size come straight from that table; D and trimming were deduced from the DNA. The sample lists 35,000 to 50,000 clones, around 80% occurring once. There are a few counts of this clone. Germline V gives CDR1 SEHNR, CDR2 FQNEAQ (reference sequence). This CDR3 contains 15 residues. Trimming removed 8 bases from V and 5 bases from J, with 21 bases in between. This sequence was found in a man between 60 and 75 years old in a cohort sampled during active COVID-19. Specimen: peripheral blood. This rearrangement joins TRBV7-9 to TRBJ1-2, with D perhaps matching TRBD1 (6 bases). This CDR3 reads CASRRLGAPEYGYTF. The CDR3 bases are TGTGCCAGCCGCCGGCTGGGGGCTCCGGAGTATGGCTACACCTTC.